The sample holds a few counts of the clone carrying this TCR beta chain. Its antigen is unidentified. Time point in this sample: pretreatment peripheral blood. Locally advanced or metastatic urothelial carcinoma affected the patients. These data originate in a study of PD-L1 blockade in urothelial cancer. Study context: In about 2014, patients got going on atezolizumab, taking 1,200 mg intravenously every 3 weeks. Study-level findings and limits: Tumor-associated blood clones were expanded more by durable-benefit patients at 3 weeks.

Germline-derived CDR1 and CDR2 are SGDLS and YYNGEE. This CDR3 comprises 14 residues. Trimming removed 0 bases from V and 2 bases from J, with 3 bases in between. Using immunoSEQ multiplex PCR, the repertoire was profiled, and TCRdb retains in-frame clones only, with some absent. The data contain under 70,000 clones, around four fifths of them seen just once; the ten biggest clones take up over 1.5%. The sequenced sample was PBMCs, obtained around atezolizumab (anti-PD-L1) treatment. The origin of this receptor is a man between 65 and 85 years old with urothelial cancer. The rearrangement joins TRBV9 to TRBJ2-6; D ambiguous. The CDR3: CASSVEPGANVLTF. DNA for the CDR3: TGTGCCAGCAGCGTAGAGCCTGGGGCCAACGTCCTGACTTTC.